Included here is one TCR beta chain sequence, with context. Its antigen is as yet unknown. This record belongs to a study of CD8 T cells in ankylosing spondylitis. Regarding the study as a whole: A number of the motif variants had already been described in reactive arthritis synovial fluid and blood. Clones linked to disease, bearing a CD8+ phenotype, were relatively rare in peripheral blood. Researchers reportedly found disease-linked clones significantly enriched in matched ankylosing spondylitis synovial fluid.

The CDR3 runs to 14 residues. V lost 2 bases and J lost 5; bases outside the gene matches: 1. Germline V CDR1 and CDR2: SGHKS, YYEKEE (reference sequence). MiXCR was run by TCRdb on the 5' RACE reads, yielding one entry per CDR3 protein. The sample gives some 120,000 distinct CDR3 sequences, about 7% of which show up once; 9.5% to 15% is in the top ten. J is TRBJ1-5 and V is TRBV5-5; 10 bases match TRBD1. The sequenced sample consisted of blood, either unsorted or a sorted T cell fraction (not recorded which). The source is a male donor with ankylosing spondylitis or in good health (not recorded which). CDR3 nucleotides: TGTGCCAGCAGCTTCGGGACAGGGGATCAGCCCCAGCATTTT. This encodes CASSFGTGDQPQHF.